The T cell receptor (beta chain) under discussion was sequenced for a study of blood T cell repertoires in COVID-19 (dated by TCRdb to 2018 to 2020). Background for the entire study: The collaborator samples originated in the United States, Italy and Spain and spanned the acute and convalescent phases of COVID-19. The repertoires were made available in a free public database intended to serve as a resource for research on the immune response to SARS-CoV-2. Where HLA class I and class II types were available, the types were taken from metadata supplied by the sample provider, not from assay-based typing. Samples came from the ongoing ImmuneRACE study (first 160 participants) plus 1,254 subjects from 6 global collaborators. The prospective study material was composed of cDNA or gDNA derived from T cells, B-cell-depleted T cells, or PBMCs. Nearly every sample came with metadata listing a de-identified subject ID, COVID-19 status, age in years and sex. Subjects who had been exposed to COVID-19, were actively infected with it, or had recovered from it provided the deeply sampled blood TCRbeta repertoires that made up the dataset.

Participants in the prospective study were aged about 18 to 90 years, lived in about two dozen United States geographic areas, and enrolled through a virtual design. Cohort assignment in the prospective study relied on participant-reported clinical history from a screening survey and a study questionnaire. Recovered participants in ImmuneRACE Cohort 3 were defined as having two consecutive negative NP/OP PCR tests, clearance from a healthcare professional, or resolution of symptoms. In the prospective study, whole blood, serum and a nasopharyngeal or oropharyngeal swab were collected from each participant by mobile phlebotomists. Additional blood draws and questionnaires over an approximately two-month period could optionally be provided by prospective study participants. Before DNA extraction, prospective study blood samples were shipped either frozen or at room temperature. About this clone: Which antigen it targets is not known. Base-call qualities are not available, and no considerably larger clone is one nucleotide away.

TCRbeta CDR3 regions were amplified from genomic DNA by means of the immunoSEQ Assay, a bias-controlled multiplex PCR. On the study's bioinformatics: The number of nucleated cells in each sample was estimated by amplification of reference gene primers within the assay. Sequence reads were collapsed and filtered to measure the absolute abundance of every unique TCRbeta CDR3 rearrangement. For each sample, productive Simpson clonality was calculated as the square root of Simpson's diversity index over productive rearrangements. TCRdb took this table from immuneACCESS and kept in-frame rearrangements with V and J called. Such tables lack part of the clones; where checked against another copy, unresolved V genes explain under half of the gap, and the rest is unexplained. Clone size and V and J calls were adopted from that table, with D and trimming inferred from the DNA. Recorded for this sample are roughly 500,000 clones; 80% to 90% of them occurred a single time. The ten largest account for under 9.5% of the sample.

The cysteine opens and the phenylalanine closes a CDR3 of 13 amino acids. Kept here is only the CDR3 DNA, which spans 39 bases and is read in frame from base 1. Trimming costs V 5 bases and J 0 bases, and their ends lie 7 bases apart. The germline V gene encodes CDR1 SQVTM and CDR2 ANQGSEA. The study at large found these results: The quantity of clinical and demographic metadata differed by source and by participant and was supplied without curation.

The chain employs TRBV29-1 and TRBJ2-2; 6 matching bases give a weak D call of TRBD1. The receptor was derived from a woman aged 55-69 years who had recovered from COVID-19. Sequenced input: PBMCs or T cells enriched from blood (not recorded which). The CDR3 amino acid sequence is: CSVNRANTGELFF. The nucleotide sequence is TGCAGCGTTAACAGGGCGAACACCGGGGAGCTGTTTTTT.